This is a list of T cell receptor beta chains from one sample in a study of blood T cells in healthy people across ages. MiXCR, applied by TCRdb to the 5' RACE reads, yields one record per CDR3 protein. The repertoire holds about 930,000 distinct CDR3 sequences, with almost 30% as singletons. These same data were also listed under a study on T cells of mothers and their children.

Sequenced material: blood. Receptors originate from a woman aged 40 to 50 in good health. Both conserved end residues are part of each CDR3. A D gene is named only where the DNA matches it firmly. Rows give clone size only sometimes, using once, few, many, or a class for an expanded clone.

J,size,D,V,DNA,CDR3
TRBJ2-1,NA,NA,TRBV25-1,TGTGCCAGCAGTGGGCCCCGGTCCTACAATGAGCAGTTCTTC,CASSGPRSYNEQFF
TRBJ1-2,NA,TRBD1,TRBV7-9,TGTGCCAGCACCAAAGCGGGACAGGGGGATTTAAACTATGGCTACACCTTC,CASTKAGQGDLNYGYTF
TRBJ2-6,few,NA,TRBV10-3,TGTGCCATTCTGGGCTCTGGGGCCAACGTCCTGACTTTC,CAILGSGANVLTF
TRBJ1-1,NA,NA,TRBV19,TGTGCCAGTAGTGATGTCGTAAACACTGAAGCTTTCTTT,CASSDVVNTEAFF
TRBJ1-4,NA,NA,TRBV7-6,TGTGCCAGCAGCTTTGGCGGGGGCGCGGGGGATGAAAAACTGTTTTTT,CASSFGGGAGDEKLFF
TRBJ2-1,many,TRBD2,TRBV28,TGTGCCAGCACCCCGGGGGAGGGATCCTACAATGAGCAGTTCTTC,CASTPGEGSYNEQFF
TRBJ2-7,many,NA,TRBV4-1,TGCGCCAGCAGCCGCCTGTGGGGAGATCCCTCCTACGAGCAGTACTTC,CASSRLWGDPSYEQYF
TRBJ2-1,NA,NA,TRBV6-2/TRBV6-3,TGTGCCAGCAGTTATGTAGATACCGCCTTTGGGCAGTTCTTC,CASSYVDTAFGQFF
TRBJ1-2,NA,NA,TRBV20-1,TGCAGTGCTGGAGTTCCTTATCGTCATGGCTACACCTTC,CSAGVPYRHGYTF
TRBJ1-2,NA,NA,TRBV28,TGTGCCAGCACCCAAGGGGGGGACAACTATGGCTACACCTTC,CASTQGGDNYGYTF
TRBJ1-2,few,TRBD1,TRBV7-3,TGTGCCAGCAGCTTAAATGGACAGGGCTATGGCTACACCTTC,CASSLNGQGYGYTF
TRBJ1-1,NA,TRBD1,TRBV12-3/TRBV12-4,TGTGCCAGCAGTTTAGAAAGGGGGCGCGACACTGAAGCTTTCTTT,CASSLERGRDTEAFF
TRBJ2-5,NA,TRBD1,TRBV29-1,TGCAGCGCATTCGACCAGGGGGCTCCCAAAGAGACCCAGTACTTC,CSAFDQGAPKETQYF
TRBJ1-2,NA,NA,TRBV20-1,TGCAGTGCTAGACCCTCCTTCCAGGAGGATGGCTACACCTTC,CSARPSFQEDGYTF
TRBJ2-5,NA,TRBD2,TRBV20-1,TGCAGTACTAGAGTGAGCGGGGGGTCGGACCAAGAGACCCAGTACTTC,CSTRVSGGSDQETQYF
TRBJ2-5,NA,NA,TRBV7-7,TGTGCCAGCAGCCGTGGGCGGGGGCTAGAAGAGACCCAGTACTTC,CASSRGRGLEETQYF
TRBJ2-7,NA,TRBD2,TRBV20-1,TGCAGTGCTAGAGATAGACTAGCGGGGTTGTACGAGCAGTACTTC,CSARDRLAGLYEQYF
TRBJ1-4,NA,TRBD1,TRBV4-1,TGCGCTAGCAGCCAAGATCGTCGGGACAGGACTAATGAAAAACTGTTTTTT,CASSQDRRDRTNEKLFF
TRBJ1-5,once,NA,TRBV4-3,TGCGCCAGCAGCGACGGCACAGGGAGAGGTCAGCCCCAGCATTTT,CASSDGTGRGQPQHF
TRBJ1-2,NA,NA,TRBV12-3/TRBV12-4,TGTGCCAGCAGTTTAGCGGGCCCTCCTACCGGCTACACCTTC,CASSLAGPPTGYTF
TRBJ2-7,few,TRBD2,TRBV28,TGTGCCAGCAGTAAGCTAGCGGGGGGCCATTCTCCCTACGAGCAGTACTTC,CASSKLAGGHSPYEQYF
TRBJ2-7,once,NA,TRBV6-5,TGTGCCAGCACAGGGGAAGCGACCTACGAGCAGTACTTC,CASTGEATYEQYF
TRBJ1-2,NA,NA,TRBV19,TGTGCCAGTAGCGAGGTGGGGCGCGATGGCTACACCTTC,CASSEVGRDGYTF
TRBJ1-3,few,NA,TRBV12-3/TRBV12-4,TGTGCCAGCAGTCAAGGGAGCTCTGGAAACACCATATATTTT,CASSQGSSGNTIYF
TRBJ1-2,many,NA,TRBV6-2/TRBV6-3,TGTGCCAGCAGTTTACAGGGCCTTCCTAACTATGGCTACACCTTC,CASSLQGLPNYGYTF
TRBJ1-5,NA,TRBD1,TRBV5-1,TGCGCCAGCAACGCAGGGACAGGGGGCAGCAATCAGCCCCAGCATTTT,CASNAGTGGSNQPQHF
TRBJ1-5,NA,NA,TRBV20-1,TGCAGTGCTAGTGCCGGGCAGTCGGTCAATCAGCCCCAGCATTTT,CSASAGQSVNQPQHF
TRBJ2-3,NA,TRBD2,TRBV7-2,TGTGCCAGCAGCGCGACTAGCGGGGCCCGCACAGATACGCAGTATTTT,CASSATSGARTDTQYF
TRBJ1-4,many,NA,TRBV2,TGTGCCAGCAGTCGGGCCAATGAAAAACTGTTTTTT,CASSRANEKLFF
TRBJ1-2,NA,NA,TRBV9,TGTGCCAGCAGCGTAGAGGGAGAACACTATGGCTACACCTTC,CASSVEGEHYGYTF
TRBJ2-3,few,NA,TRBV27,TGTGCCAGCAGTTTTAGTCATACGCAGTATTTT,CASSFSHTQYF
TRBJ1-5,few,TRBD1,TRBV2,TGTGCCAGCAGTGGGACAGGCGGGGAGCCCCAGCATTTT,CASSGTGGEPQHF
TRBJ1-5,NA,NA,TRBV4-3,TGCGCCAGCAGCCAAGGGTACAGACCCAATCAGCCCCAGCATTTT,CASSQGYRPNQPQHF
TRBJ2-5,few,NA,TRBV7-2,TGTGCCAGCAGCTATATGGGACGGAGCCCCGAGACCCAGTACTTC,CASSYMGRSPETQYF
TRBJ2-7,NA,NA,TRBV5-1,TGCGTCAGCCGGGGAGAGGTTGTCGAGCAGTACTTC,CVSRGEVVEQYF
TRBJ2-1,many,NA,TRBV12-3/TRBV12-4,TGTGCCAGCAGTTTACTGGATTTCAATGAGCAGTTCTTC,CASSLLDFNEQFF
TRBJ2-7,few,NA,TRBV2,TGTGCCAGCACCATGACGGGAAGCTCCTACGAGCAGTACTTC,CASTMTGSSYEQYF
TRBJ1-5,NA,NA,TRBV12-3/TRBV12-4,TGTGCCAGCAGTTGGGGCAGGGGTAATCAGCCCCAGCATTTT,CASSWGRGNQPQHF
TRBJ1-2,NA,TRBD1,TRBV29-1,TGCAGCGTTGATGGGACAGGGGCCTATGGCTACACCTTC,CSVDGTGAYGYTF
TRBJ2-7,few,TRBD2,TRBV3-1,TGTGCCGGCAGCCCTTATAGACGGACTAGCGGGGGCGGTACCTACGAGCAGTACTTC,CAGSPYRRTSGGGTYEQYF
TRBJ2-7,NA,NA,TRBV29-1,TGCAGCGTCGCTCAACCACTGGACATCTACGAGCAGTACTTC,CSVAQPLDIYEQYF
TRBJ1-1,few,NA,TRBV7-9,TGTGCCAGCAGCCTGGGAAACCTGGAAGCTTTCTTT,CASSLGNLEAFF
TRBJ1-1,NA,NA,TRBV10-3,TGTGCCATCAGTAAATTGGACGGCCCGAACACTGAAGCTTTCTTT,CAISKLDGPNTEAFF
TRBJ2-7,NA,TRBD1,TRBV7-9,TGTGCCAGCAGCTGGCCGACAGGGGACTTGAGCTCCTACAATGAGCAGTACTTC,CASSWPTGDLSSYNEQYF
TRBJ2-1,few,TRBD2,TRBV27,TGTGCCAGCAGTCTACCGGGGGGCTCCTACAATGAGCAGTTCTTC,CASSLPGGSYNEQFF
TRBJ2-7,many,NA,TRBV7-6,TGTGCCAGCAGCTCCGGGACCACCTACGAGCAGTACTTC,CASSSGTTYEQYF
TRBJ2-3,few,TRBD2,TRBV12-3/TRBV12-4,TGTGCCAGCAGTTCCCGGACTAGCGGGGGGCGGGATACGCAGTATTTT,CASSSRTSGGRDTQYF
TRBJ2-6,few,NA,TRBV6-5,TGTGCCAGCAGTTACCTACGGACAGCGCCACGGGGGGCCAACGTCCTGACTTTC,CASSYLRTAPRGANVLTF
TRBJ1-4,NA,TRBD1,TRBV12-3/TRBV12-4,TGTGCCAGCAGACAAAAAGGGGGCTCGCCTAATGAAAAACTGTTTTTT,CASRQKGGSPNEKLFF
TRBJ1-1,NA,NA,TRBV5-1,TGCGCCAGCAGCTTACATGGTACTGAAGCTTTCTTT,CASSLHGTEAFF
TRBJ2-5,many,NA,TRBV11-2,TGTGCCAGCAGCTTAGGTGGGGGATGGGAGACCCAGTACTTC,CASSLGGGWETQYF
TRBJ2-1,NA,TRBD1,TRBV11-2,TGTGCCAGCAGCACCGGGACAGGGTGGTACGAGCAGTTCTTC,CASSTGTGWYEQFF
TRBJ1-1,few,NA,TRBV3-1,TGTGCCAGCAGCACGACCGGGCCCACTGAAGCTTTCTTT,CASSTTGPTEAFF
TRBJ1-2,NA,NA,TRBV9,TGTGCCTGCAGCGTAGAGGACGGAGGCTACACCTTC,CACSVEDGGYTF
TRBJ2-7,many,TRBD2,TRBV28,TGTGCCGCAACCCAGCGGGGGCCTCCCTACGAGCAGTACTTC,CAATQRGPPYEQYF
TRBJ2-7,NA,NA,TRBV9,TGTGCCAGCAGCGTAGAAGCAAGGCCCTCTTACGAGCAGTACTTC,CASSVEARPSYEQYF
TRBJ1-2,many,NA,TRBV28,TGTGCCAGCAGTACAGATAACTATGGCTACACCTTC,CASSTDNYGYTF
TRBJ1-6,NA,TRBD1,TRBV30,TGTGCCTGGAGTCGAGGGGGCACCTATAATTCACCCCTCCACTTT,CAWSRGGTYNSPLHF
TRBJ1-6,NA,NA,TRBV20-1,TGCAGTGCTAGATTTAAAGGGCAGGCCCCCATTTTTTCACCCCTCCACTTT,CSARFKGQAPIFSPLHF
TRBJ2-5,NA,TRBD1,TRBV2,TGTGCCAGCAGTAGACAGGGGAACCCACAAGAGACCCAGTACTTC,CASSRQGNPQETQYF